The rows below give T cell receptor beta chains drawn from one sample of a study of blood T cell repertoires in COVID-19. Only in-frame clones appear in the TCRdb table, and some are missing; sequencing was by immunoSEQ multiplex PCR. The sample holds about 180,000 clones, 86% seen once. The sequencing input was peripheral blood. These receptors came from a man aged 50 to 59 with active or convalescent COVID-19. Both conserved end residues are part of each CDR3. Each record gives: clone size, J gene, V gene, D gene, CDR3 protein, CDR3 DNA. The D gene is left open where the match is weak. Clone size is not always given. Where it is, it says once, few, many or a class for expanded clones.

-,TRBJ1-6,TRBV18,TRBD1,CASSPDQGESPLHF,TGTGCCAGCTCACCAGATCAGGGGGAATCACCCCTCCACTTT
-,TRBJ2-6,TRBV6-6,-,CASSPDREDVLTF,TGTGCCAGCAGTCCAGACAGGGAGGACGTCCTGACTTTC
-,TRBJ2-7,TRBV28,-,CASGPPGSGEQYF,TGTGCCAGCGGCCCACCGGGGAGCGGCGAGCAGTACTTC
few,TRBJ2-1,TRBV2,TRBD2,CASRSGTSGRKGEQFF,TGTGCCAGCAGGTCCGGGACTAGCGGGAGAAAGGGTGAGCAGTTCTTC
-,TRBJ2-2,TRBV18,-,CATQHANTGELFF,TGTGCCACACAACACGCGAACACCGGGGAGCTGTTTTTT
-,TRBJ1-2,TRBV19,TRBD1,CASSPDRGVGYTF,TGTGCCAGTAGTCCCGACAGGGGAGTTGGCTACACCTTC
-,TRBJ1-2,TRBV10-3,-,CAISTSTMERYNYGYTF,TGTGCCATCAGTACCTCGACAATGGAAAGATATAACTATGGCTACACCTTC
-,TRBJ2-2,TRBV3-1/TRBV3-2,TRBD2,CASSQGGSSWTGELFF,TGTGCCAGCAGCCAGGGCGGGAGTAGTTGGACCGGGGAGCTGTTTTTT
-,TRBJ1-1,TRBV3-1/TRBV3-2,-,CASSPAYRRDLNTEAFF,TGTGCCAGCAGCCCCGCGTATCGGCGGGACCTGAACACTGAAGCTTTCTTT
few,TRBJ1-2,TRBV11-2,TRBD1,CASSFIQGNTGYTF,TGTGCCAGCAGCTTTATACAGGGGAATACGGGCTACACCTTC
-,TRBJ2-3,TRBV19,TRBD1,CASSSDRGRTTDTQYF,TGTGCCAGTAGTTCCGACAGGGGGCGGACCACAGATACGCAGTATTTT
-,TRBJ2-1,TRBV4-1,TRBD2,CASSPTGSGGHPPFF,TGCGCCAGCAGCCCGACGGGTAGCGGGGGCCACCCCCCGTTCTTC
-,TRBJ2-7,TRBV4-1,TRBD1,CASSQDRQGNSYEQYF,TGCGCCAGCAGCCAAGACCGACAGGGAAACTCCTACGAGCAGTACTTC
-,TRBJ2-7,TRBV2,-,CASSPTYEQYF,TGTGCCAGCAGTCCAACCTACGAGCAGTACTTC
-,TRBJ2-7,TRBV5-5,TRBD1,CASSWGTGPYEQYF,TGTGCCAGCAGCTGGGGGACAGGTCCGTACGAGCAGTACTTC
-,TRBJ2-5,TRBV5-5,-,CASSLQGYQETQYF,TGTGCCAGCAGCTTACAGGGCTACCAAGAGACCCAGTACTTC
-,TRBJ2-5,TRBV2,TRBD2,CASNHKGLAGGETQYF,TGTGCCAGCAACCACAAGGGACTAGCGGGAGGAGAGACCCAGTACTTC
-,TRBJ1-1,TRBV28,-,CASSSTREAFF,TGTGCCAGCAGTTCTACCCGAGAAGCTTTCTTT
-,TRBJ1-4,TRBV6-4,-,CASSTGIGEKLFF,TGTGCCAGCAGCACAGGGATCGGTGAAAAACTGTTTTTT
-,TRBJ1-4,TRBV5-1,-,CASSATTGQREKLFF,TGCGCCAGCAGCGCCACGACAGGTCAGCGGGAAAAACTGTTTTTT
few,TRBJ2-5,TRBV29-1,-,CSVPTPNMWETQYF,TGCAGCGTTCCAACCCCTAATATGTGGGAGACCCAGTACTTC
-,TRBJ1-6,TRBV12-3/TRBV12-4,-,CASLLGGNSPLHF,TGTGCCAGCTTACTGGGGGGTAATTCACCCCTCCACTTT
once,TRBJ1-5,TRBV7-9,TRBD1,CASSADREGNQPQHF,TGTGCCAGCAGCGCGGACAGGGAGGGCAATCAGCCCCAGCATTTT
once,TRBJ1-1,TRBV2,-,CASSKTRLNTEAFF,TGTGCCAGCAGTAAGACTCGCCTGAACACTGAAGCTTTCTTT
once,TRBJ1-3,TRBV7-6,TRBD1,CASSLAGTASSGNTIYF,TGTGCCAGCAGCTTAGCCGGGACAGCGAGCTCTGGAAACACCATATATTTT
once,TRBJ1-6,TRBV6-5,-,CASRGTVNNSPLHF,TGTGCCAGCAGGGGGACTGTCAATAATTCACCCCTCCACTTT
-,TRBJ2-5,TRBV3-1/TRBV3-2,-,CASSQTTGTQETQYF,TGTGCCAGCAGCCAAACGACAGGTACCCAAGAGACCCAGTACTTC
-,TRBJ1-2,TRBV3-1/TRBV3-2,TRBD1,CASSPDSGTGAYGYTF,TGTGCCAGCAGCCCCGATTCAGGGACAGGGGCCTATGGCTACACCTTC
-,TRBJ2-3,TRBV10-3,-,CASKERRDTQYF,TGTGCCAGCAAGGAGAGGAGGGATACGCAGTATTTT
-,TRBJ2-4,TRBV28,TRBD1,CASSFQGAGIAKNIQYF,TGTGCCAGCAGTTTCCAGGGGGCCGGAATAGCCAAAAACATTCAGTACTTC
-,TRBJ1-5,TRBV7-2,-,CASSWGGKYQPQHF,TGTGCCAGCAGCTGGGGGGGGAAGTATCAGCCCCAGCATTTT
-,TRBJ2-1,TRBV23-1,TRBD2,CASSQAPAGERDNEQFF,TGCGCCAGCAGTCAAGCTCCAGCGGGGGAGAGAGACAATGAGCAGTTCTTC
-,TRBJ2-7,TRBV11-3,TRBD1,CASSLGRQGRDEQYF,TGTGCCAGCAGCTTAGGTAGACAGGGAAGGGACGAGCAGTACTTC
-,TRBJ1-1,TRBV12-3/TRBV12-4,-,CASSFGQGTEAFF,TGTGCCAGCAGTTTTGGGCAGGGTACTGAAGCTTTCTTT
-,TRBJ2-1,TRBV2,TRBD2,CASSVGLAGVEQFF,TGTGCCAGCAGTGTTGGGCTAGCGGGAGTAGAGCAGTTCTTC
-,TRBJ1-2,TRBV18,-,CASSPPTTDGYTF,TGTGCCAGCTCACCACCGACGACAGATGGCTACACCTTC
-,TRBJ1-6,TRBV5-1,-,CASTGGDNSPLHF,TGCGCCAGCACAGGAGGGGATAATTCACCCCTCCACTTT
-,TRBJ2-1,TRBV6-4,-,CASSDSNTNSYNEQFF,TGTGCCAGCAGTGACTCGAACACAAACTCCTACAATGAGCAGTTCTTC
once,TRBJ1-2,TRBV19,-,CASSTHPQGGSYGYTF,TGTGCCAGTAGTACCCACCCACAGGGTGGGAGCTATGGCTACACCTTC
-,TRBJ2-5,TRBV6-2/TRBV6-3,TRBD1,CASSYDRVQKTQYF,TGTGCCAGCAGTTATGACAGGGTGCAAAAGACCCAGTACTTC
-,TRBJ2-3,TRBV12-3/TRBV12-4,TRBD1,CASSRDREDTQYF,TGTGCCAGCAGCCGCGACAGGGAGGATACGCAGTATTTT
-,TRBJ1-2,TRBV6-4,TRBD1,CASQTRQGASGYTF,TGTGCCAGCCAGACGAGGCAGGGGGCAAGTGGCTACACCTTC
-,TRBJ2-7,TRBV9,-,CASSVAGHSYEQYF,TGTGCCAGCAGCGTAGCGGGTCACTCCTACGAGCAGTACTTC
-,TRBJ1-1,TRBV6-4,-,CASSQGENTEAFF,TGTGCCAGCAGTCAAGGGGAGAACACTGAAGCTTTCTTT
-,TRBJ1-1,TRBV2,-,CASSDGGVVAFF,TGTGCCAGCAGTGATGGAGGGGTCGTCGCTTTCTTT
-,TRBJ2-3,TRBV7-2,TRBD1,CASSSRDRDTQYF,TGTGCCAGCAGCTCCCGGGACAGAGATACGCAGTATTTT
-,TRBJ1-1,TRBV6-5,TRBD1,CASSSTRTGANTEAFF,TGTGCCAGCAGTTCCACTAGGACAGGGGCGAACACTGAAGCTTTCTTT
-,TRBJ2-7,TRBV4-2,TRBD2,CASSPLAGDSSYEQYF,TGTGCCAGCAGCCCACTAGCGGGGGACTCCTCCTACGAGCAGTACTTC